The 29 T cell receptor beta chains below come from one sample, sequenced in a study of blood T cell repertoires in COVID-19. This table comes from immunoSEQ multiplex PCR, and its TCRdb copy is limited to in-frame clones, with some not included. The table shows a few hundred thousand clones, with about 82% occurring only once. The material sequenced was peripheral blood. The source of these receptors is a human donor in a cohort sampled during active COVID-19.

This rearrangement joins TRBV30 to TRBJ2-5; TRBD1 agrees at 9 bases. V gave up 3 bases and J gave up 5 bases; unmatched junction bases: 10. The CDR3 runs 15 residues. CDR1 and CDR2 from the germline V gene are GTSNPN and SVGIG (reference sequence). The CDR3 DNA reads as TGTGCCTGGAGGACCACGGACAGGGGATGGGAGACCCAGTACTTC. This translates into CAWRTTDRGWETQYF.

V gene TRBV2 combines with J gene TRBJ2-7; D unresolved. CDR3 length: 14 amino acids. V lost 4 bases and J lost 6, with 16 bases in between. CDR1 is SNHLY, CDR2 FYNNEI, per germline. CDR3 nucleotides: TGTGCCAGCAGTGTCAGAGTGTCACTACCCGAGCAGTACTTC. It yields the protein CASSVRVSLPEQYF. The whole variable domain, remainder taken from reference TRBV2 and TRBJ2-7, is EPEVTQTPSHQVTQMGQEVILRCVPISNHLYFYWYRQILGQKVEFLVSFYNNEISEKSEIFDDQFSVERPDGSNFTLKIRSTKLEDSAMYFCASSVRVSLPEQYFGPGTRLTVT.

The rearrangement links TRBV5-4 to TRBJ1-2; possibly TRBD1 for D (6 bases). Trimming removed 4 bases at V and 6 bases at J, with 16 bases between. From germline, CDR1 is SGHNT and CDR2 YYREEE (reference sequence). The CDR3 runs to 14 residues. CDR3 sequence reads: CASSPDSPTDGYTF. The CDR3, as DNA: TGTGCCAGCAGCCCGGACAGTCCGACTGATGGCTACACCTTC.

The chain links TRBV11-3 to TRBJ2-2; D possibly corresponds to TRBD2 (6 bases). Trimming pared 5 bases from V and 1 base from J, leaving 8 bases between. The germline gives CDR1 SGHNT, CDR2 YENEEA. The CDR3 consists of 14 residues. The CDR3 sequence: CASSPGENTGELFF. The CDR3 bases are TGTGCCAGCAGCCCGGGGGAGAACACCGGGGAGCTGTTTTTT.

The chain recombines TRBV25-1 with TRBJ1-4, with D possibly being TRBD1 (6 bases). Germline lookup yields CDR1 MGHDK and CDR2 SYGVNS. This CDR3 has 15 residues. Trimming took off 4 bases at V and 6 bases at J, with 15 bases between the two ends. CDR3 residues: CASSALGHQDEKLFF. CDR3 coding DNA: TGTGCCAGCAGTGCGCTGGGACATCAGGATGAAAAACTGTTTTTT. The full variable domain, rest sourced from reference TRBV25-1 and TRBJ1-4, is EADIYQTPRYLVIGTGKKITLECSQTMGHDKMYWYQQDPGMELHLIHYSYGVNSTEKGDLSSESTVSRIRTEHFPLTLESARPSHTSQYLCASSALGHQDEKLFFGSGTQLSVL.

The chain joins TRBV7-9 to TRBJ1-1, with TRBD1 matching over 9 bases. Trimming took 8 bases from V and 2 from J; bases not matched to a gene: 3. Germline lookup yields CDR1 SEHNR and CDR2 FQNEAQ (reference sequence). The CDR3 contains 13 residues. CDR3 nucleotide sequence: TGTGCCAGCGGGGGACAGGGCAACACTGAAGCTTTCTTT. Its protein is CASGGQGNTEAFF.

CDR3: CASSEARLNEGLEQYF. The CDR3 bases are TGTGCCAGCAGTGAAGCGAGGCTCAATGAGGGTCTCGAGCAGTACTTC. The gene calls are TRBV6-1 and TRBJ2-7, with D possibly TRBD2 on 5 matching bases. CDR3 length: 16 residues. CDR1 is MNHNS, CDR2 SASEGT, per germline. The V and J ends lost 0 bases and 6 bases respectively, with 18 bases between them.

This sequence joins TRBV28 and TRBJ1-1, with D tentatively TRBD1 (6 bases). V gave up 3 bases and J gave up 1 base, with 18 bases separating them. Per germline, CDR1 MDHEN and CDR2 SYDVKM. The CDR3 spans 17 residues. The DNA for the CDR3 is TGTGCCAGCAGTTTGGGGGCGTACCTGACAGGGAACACTGAAGCTTTCTTT. Its protein is CASSLGAYLTGNTEAFF.

The sample holds one count of this clone. V and J are TRBV19 and TRBJ1-5; TRBD1 is a possible D gene (6 bases). Germline values: CDR1 LNHDA, CDR2 SQIVND (reference sequence). With 5 bases removed from V and 7 bases from J, the gap between germline ends came to 15 bases. The CDR3 consists of 14 residues. The CDR3 coding sequence is TGTGCCAGTAGTGCCACAGGGATGGGGCAGCCCCAGCATTTT. This codes for CASSATGMGQPQHF.

The CDR3 nucleotides are TGCACCAGCAGCCAAGGTGGAGTGCAAGAGACCCAGTACTTC. The encoded protein is CTSSQGGVQETQYF. The rearrangement links TRBV1 to TRBJ2-5; the D segment call TRBD2 is taken from the table without a DNA check. TRBV1 is a documented pseudogene. The CDR3 has 14 amino acids.

In DNA, the CDR3 is TGCGCCAGCAGCTTAAACCCATTGAAGACGGGGACCTACAATGAGCAGTTCTTC. It is translated as CASSLNPLKTGTYNEQFF. The chain employs TRBV5-1 and TRBJ2-1, with D possibly matching TRBD2 (5 bases). CDR1 SGHRS and CDR2 YFSETQ come from the germline V gene. The V end was cut by 2 bases, the J end by 2 bases, with 20 bases between. The CDR3 runs to 18 residues.

V gene TRBV12-5 combines with J gene TRBJ1-2; D is possibly TRBD1 (5 bases). This CDR3 spans 14 amino acids. Germline V gene data show CDR1 as LGHNT and CDR2 as FRNRAP. V was cut by 6 bases and J by 0 bases, with 11 bases left in between. Here the CDR3 DNA reads TGTGCTAGTGGCCCAGGGTTCCCTAACTATGGCTACACCTTC. It codes for CASGPGFPNYGYTF.

DNA of the CDR3: TGCGCCAGCAGTGAGTATCCCGGGACAGGGGGCTCCGAGCAGTACTTC. Translated, it gives CASSEYPGTGGSEQYF. V usage is TRBV10-2 and J usage is TRBJ2-7, with 12 positions matching TRBD1. Germline-derived CDR1 and CDR2 are WSHSY and SAAADI. V shed 1 base, J shed 6 bases, and the junction held 7 bases outside the gene matches. The CDR3 spans 16 residues.

V usage is TRBV2 and J usage is TRBJ1-2, with D perhaps TRBD1 (6 bases). The CDR3 runs 14 residues. CDR1 and CDR2 from the germline V gene are SNHLY and FYNNEI. V was shortened by 2 bases and J by 4 bases, with 11 bases between the two germline ends. This CDR3 reads CASSERPGAYGYTF. CDR3 sequence (DNA): TGTGCCAGCAGTGAACGTCCAGGGGCCTATGGCTACACCTTC. The entire variable domain, with the rest obtained from reference TRBV2 and TRBJ1-2, is as follows: EPEVTQTPSHQVTQMGQEVILRCVPISNHLYFYWYRQILGQKVEFLVSFYNNEISEKSEIFDDQFSVERPDGSNFTLKIRSTKLEDSAMYFCASSERPGAYGYTFGSGTRLTVV.

The chain carries TRBV5-1 and TRBJ1-1; D is undetermined. Trimming stripped 0 bases from V and 0 bases from J, with 9 bases between. The germline gives CDR1 SGHRS, CDR2 YFSETQ. This CDR3 has 15 residues. The CDR3 reads CASSLGRTMNTEAFF. The CDR3 DNA reads as TGCGCCAGCAGCTTGGGTCGGACTATGAACACTGAAGCTTTCTTT.

This rearrangement joins TRBV6-1 to TRBJ2-1; maybe TRBD1 (5 bases). Trimming removed 3 bases from V and 10 bases from J, with 16 bases in between. CDR1 and CDR2 from the germline V gene are MNHNS and SASEGT. The length of the CDR3 is 14 residues. The CDR3: CASSELIDQGEQFF. The DNA for the CDR3 is TGTGCCAGCAGTGAGTTGATAGATCAGGGCGAGCAGTTCTTC.

The rearrangement links TRBV30 to TRBJ2-1, with a weak D call TRBD2 (7 bases). CDR1 is GTSNPN and CDR2 is SVGIG in the germline V gene (reference sequence). The CDR3 sequence is 18 residues long. Trimming removed 4 bases from V and 1 base from J, with 23 bases in between. Here the CDR3 DNA reads TGTGCCTGGATCCCACGGGGGCTAGCGGTGGTGTCCTACAATGAGCAGTTCTTC. Translated: CAWIPRGLAVVSYNEQFF.

The chain combines TRBV24-1 with TRBJ2-2, with 9 bases lining up with TRBD1. The CDR3 runs to 15 residues. V lost 3 bases and J lost 6; bases outside the gene matches: 4. Looked up from germline, CDR1 is KGHDR and CDR2 is SFDVKD. The CDR3 coding sequence is TGTGCCACCAGTGATAACAGGGGGCTAGCCGGGGAGCTGTTTTTT. Translating it yields CATSDNRGLAGELFF.

The chain links TRBV21-1 to TRBJ2-7; the table's D call, TRBD1, has no DNA check behind it. TRBV21-1 is tagged as a pseudogene. This CDR3 has 14 amino acids. CDR3 sequence: CASIHRGHSYEQYF. The CDR3 region has the DNA TGTGCCAGCATCCACAGGGGGCACTCCTACGAGCAGTACTTC.

This clone was picked up a small number of times. The chain joins TRBV6-5 to TRBJ2-2, with D hard to call. There are 11 residues in the CDR3. V was cut by 4 bases and J by 8 bases, with 5 bases left in between. Germline CDR1 MNHEY, CDR2 SVGAGI. In DNA form, the CDR3 reads TGTGCCAGCAGTTCTTTGGGGGAGCTGTTTTTT. Protein sequence: CASSSLGELFF.

The gene calls are TRBV7-9 and TRBJ2-3; a weak D match, TRBD2 (6 bases). Germline assignment: CDR1 SEHNR and CDR2 FQNEAQ (reference sequence). Trimming cost V 5 bases and J 6 bases, with 21 bases left between them. The CDR3 has 16 residues. DNA of the CDR3: TGTGCCAGCAGCCTTCAGCGGGCTAAGGCAAGGGATACGCAGTATTTT. Translation: CASSLQRAKARDTQYF.

This chain uses TRBV7-9 with TRBJ2-7; D is unresolved. CDR3 length: 13 amino acids. Germline V lookup: CDR1 SEHNR, CDR2 FQNEAQ (reference sequence). The V end lost 2 bases, the J end lost 2 bases, and 7 bases lay between the germline ends. The CDR3 DNA reads as TGTGCCAGCAGCTTATTGTCCACCTACGAGCAGTACTTC. It yields the protein CASSLLSTYEQYF.

V and J are TRBV19 and TRBJ2-2; maybe TRBD2 (7 bases). Germline V gene sequence: CDR1 LNHDA, CDR2 SQIVND (reference sequence). This CDR3 comprises 16 residues. The ends were cut back, 8 bases at V and 4 bases at J, with 20 bases in the middle. Here the CDR3 DNA reads TGTGCCAGTGGTCGGGGGGCACAGCTACTCACCGGGGAGCTGTTTTTT. This codes for CASGRGAQLLTGELFF.

The genes are TRBV5-1 and TRBJ1-1; tentative D call: TRBD1 (5 bases). The CDR3 loop spans 15 amino acids. CDR1 and CDR2 from the germline V gene are SGHRS and YFSETQ. V was clipped by 4 bases and J by 7 bases, with 20 bases between them. This chain's CDR3 is CASSRPGGDLYEAFF. The CDR3 DNA is TGCGCCAGCAGCCGGCCTGGGGGGGACCTTTATGAAGCTTTCTTT.

This chain joins TRBV5-1 and TRBJ2-1; 7 nucleotides align to TRBD2. The CDR3 runs 15 residues. V dropped 7 bases and J dropped 4; count of bases not matched to a gene: 11. In germline, CDR1 is SGHRS, CDR2 YFSETQ. CDR3 DNA: TGCGCCAGCTCCACGACTAGCTCTGAGTACAATGAGCAGTTCTTC. Its protein product is CASSTTSSEYNEQFF.

This chain joins TRBV13 and TRBJ1-1, with D perhaps matching TRBD1 (5 bases). CDR3 length equals 14 residues. Germline V gene sequence: CDR1 PRHDT, CDR2 FYEKMQ (reference sequence). V shed 3 bases and J shed 6 bases, with 14 bases lying between them. The CDR3 protein is CASSFPGRMSEAFF. The CDR3 region has the DNA TGTGCCAGCAGCTTCCCAGGGCGGATGTCTGAAGCTTTCTTT.

Regarding this clone: Since a much larger clone is just one base distant, this may be a read error. Other DNA sequences of this sample code for an identical CDR3. This chain links TRBV6-1 with TRBJ1-1; no clear D gene. The V gene's germline CDR1 is MNHNS and CDR2 SASEGT. This CDR3 is 12 amino acids long. V lost 3 bases and J lost 1, with 3 bases in between. The DNA for the CDR3 is TGTGCCAGCAGTGACAGGAACACTGAAGCTTTCTTT. This sequence encodes CASSDRNTEAFF.

V usage is TRBV7-9 and J usage is TRBJ1-2; TRBD1 is a possible D gene (6 bases). The V and J ends lost 5 bases and 5 bases respectively, with 12 bases between them. Germline V gene lookup returns CDR1 SEHNR and CDR2 FQNEAQ (reference sequence). CDR3 length equals 13 residues. Here the CDR3 reads CASSHTGKYGYTF. As DNA, the CDR3 is TGTGCCAGCAGCCATACAGGGAAGTATGGCTACACCTTC.

The CDR3 is CASSYGAVGYTEAFF. In DNA, the CDR3 is TGTGCCAGCAGTTACGGCGCGGTTGGGTACACTGAAGCTTTCTTT. V is TRBV6-6 and J is TRBJ1-1; D uncertain. The germline V gene encodes CDR1 MNHNY and CDR2 SVGAGI (reference sequence). The CDR3 is 15 residues long. Trimming took 2 bases from V and 3 from J, leaving 13 bases between them.